This passage covers 17 T cell receptor beta chains from one sample sequenced in a study of blood T cell repertoires in COVID-19. Only in-frame clones appear in the TCRdb table, and some are missing; sequencing was by immunoSEQ multiplex PCR. The profile shows around 200,000 clones, 88% of them singletons. Sequencing was carried out using peripheral blood. Receptors were obtained from a man between 18 and 29 years old with active or convalescent COVID-19.

This clone has just a few counts. The chain has TRBV5-4 and TRBJ1-2; 9 nucleotides agree with TRBD1. The CDR3 covers 16 residues. V shed 2 bases, J shed 6 bases, and the junction held 11 bases outside the gene matches. Germline CDR1 is SGHNT and CDR2 is YYREEE (reference sequence). The CDR3 bases are TGTGCCAGCAGCTTTCGACAGGGGGTCATGGGGGATGGCTACACCTTC. This encodes CASSFRQGVMGDGYTF. Full variable domain (rest looked up from reference TRBV5-4 and TRBJ1-2): ETGVTQSPTHLIKTRGQQVTLRCSSQSGHNTVSWYQQALGQGPQFIFQYYREEENGRGNFPPRFSGLQFPNYSSELNVNALELDDSALYLCASSFRQGVMGDGYTFGSGTRLTVV.

The chain employs TRBV18 and TRBJ1-3; maybe TRBD1 (6 bases). Germline CDR1 reads KGHSH; CDR2 reads LQKENI. V lost 5 bases, J lost 2 bases, and 13 bases lay in between. The CDR3 extends over 15 amino acids. CDR3: CASSVQGKAGNTIYF. The CDR3 DNA reads TGTGCCAGCTCAGTTCAGGGGAAGGCTGGAAACACCATATATTTT.

The chain is built from TRBV12-5 and TRBJ2-1; 12 bases align to TRBD2. Germline V gives CDR1 LGHNT, CDR2 FRNRAP. The CDR3 loop spans 16 amino acids. The trim removed 2 bases at V and 2 bases at J, leaving 1 base unmatched. CDR3 region: CASGLPSGGAYNEQFF. The CDR3 bases are TGTGCTAGTGGTTTGCCTAGCGGGGGGGCCTACAATGAGCAGTTCTTC.

The chain carries TRBV19 and TRBJ2-5, with unresolved D. Trimming cost V 1 base and J 1 base, with 13 bases left between them. Germline values: CDR1 LNHDA, CDR2 SQIVND (reference sequence). The CDR3 spans 16 residues. CDR3 bases: TGTGCCAGTAGTATAGTCCCAGGCATGACCCAAGAGACCCAGTACTTC. Its translation: CASSIVPGMTQETQYF.

The count of this clone is one. V and J are TRBV29-1 and TRBJ2-1; 8 nucleotides match TRBD2. The CDR3 length is 15 residues. In germline, CDR1 is SQVTM, CDR2 ANQGSEA. Trimming removed 7 bases from V and 8 bases from J; junction bases left unmatched: 16. The CDR3 DNA is TGCAGCGCAGAACAGCGGGAGCCCCCTAGAGATGAGCAGTTCTTC. Protein sequence: CSAEQREPPRDEQFF.

This chain links TRBV5-1 with TRBJ2-5, with D maybe TRBD2 (5 bases). In germline, CDR1 is SGHRS, CDR2 YFSETQ. The CDR3 sequence is 13 residues long. The V gene lost 4 bases and the J gene lost 4 bases, with 11 bases spanning the gap. The chain's CDR3 is CASSTEGAETQYF. The CDR3 bases are TGCGCCAGCAGCACAGAGGGCGCAGAGACCCAGTACTTC.

The V and J genes are TRBV5-1 and TRBJ1-1; the D gene is possibly TRBD1 (5 bases). The V end was cut by 3 bases, the J end by 4 bases, with 16 bases between. CDR1 and CDR2 (germline): SGHRS, YFSETQ. This CDR3 contains 15 residues. CDR3: CASSSHGGSPTEAFF. The CDR3 nucleotides are TGCGCCAGCAGCTCACACGGGGGTTCTCCCACTGAAGCTTTCTTT.

The genes are TRBV5-8 and TRBJ2-5; 14 positions match TRBD2. This CDR3 is built from 19 residues. The V segment lost 0 bases and the J segment 2 bases; nucleotides outside the gene matches: 9. Germline CDR1 is SGHTS and CDR2 is YDEGEE. As DNA, the CDR3 is TGTGCCAGCAGCTTGGAGGGACTAGCGGGAGTGAGATTACAAGAGACCCAGTACTTC. This gives the protein CASSLEGLAGVRLQETQYF.

The chain recombines TRBV7-2 with TRBJ2-7; 7 bases fit TRBD2. CDR3 length: 14 residues. The V segment lost 5 bases and the J segment 5 bases; nucleotides outside the gene matches: 9. CDR1 SGHTA and CDR2 FQGNSA come from the germline V gene. DNA for the CDR3: TGTGCCAGCAGCGCCTCGGCGGGAGTGCACGAGCAGTACTTC. Protein: CASSASAGVHEQYF.

V gene TRBV10-3 combines with J gene TRBJ1-1; D is possibly TRBD1 (6 bases). CDR1 ENHRY and CDR2 SYGVKD come from the germline V gene. CDR3 length: 11 amino acids. The V and J ends lost 10 bases and 8 bases respectively, with 14 bases between them. CDR3 DNA: TGTGCCACCGAAACCGGGACAGAAGCTTTCTTT. Translation gives CATETGTEAFF.

The chain couples TRBV30 to TRBJ1-1; unclear D gene. The CDR3 is made up of 13 amino acids. The V gene's germline CDR1 is GTSNPN and CDR2 SVGIG (reference sequence). Trimming cost V 5 bases and J 0 bases, with 10 bases left between them. CDR3 residues: CAWGESMNTEAFF. In DNA form, the CDR3 reads TGTGCCTGGGGAGAAAGCATGAACACTGAAGCTTTCTTT.

The genes are TRBV14 and TRBJ2-1; TRBD2 might be the D (5 bases). The ends were cut back, 4 bases at V and 6 bases at J, with 13 bases in the middle. The CDR3 is 14 residues long. The germline CDR1 and CDR2 sequences are SGHDN and FVKESK. CDR3 bases: TGTGCCAGCAGCCGAGGCCTAGCCGGCAATGAGCAGTTCTTC. Residues: CASSRGLAGNEQFF.

There are a few counts of this clone. V gene TRBV9 combines with J gene TRBJ2-3; D may be TRBD1 (6 bases). CDR3 size: 14 residues. Germline V lookup: CDR1 SGDLS, CDR2 YYNGEE. V was pared by 0 bases and J by 2 bases, with 7 bases between. The CDR3 region has the DNA TGTGCCAGCAGCGTAGACAGGGCCACAGATACGCAGTATTTT. It is translated as CASSVDRATDTQYF. Based on the CDR3 plus reference TRBV9 and TRBJ2-3, the full variable domain is DSGVTQTPKHLITATGQRVTLRCSPRSGDLSVYWYQQSLDQGLQFLIQYYNGEERAKGNILERFSAQQFPDLHSELNLSSLELGDSALYFCASSVDRATDTQYFGPGTRLTVL.

The chain has TRBV15 and TRBJ1-6; a possible D gene is TRBD1 (6 bases). V lost 5 bases and J lost 9, with 20 bases in between. The V gene's germline CDR1 is LNHNV and CDR2 YYDKDF (reference sequence). There are 16 residues in the CDR3. The CDR3 DNA follows: TGTGCCACCAGCCCAGCGGGCACAGGGAGGGGTTCACCCCTCCACTTT. It codes for CATSPAGTGRGSPLHF.

The chain combines TRBV2 with TRBJ2-5, with D possibly TRBD1 on 6 matching bases. Germline V lookup: CDR1 SNHLY, CDR2 FYNNEI. Trimming pared 6 bases from V and 3 bases from J, leaving 11 bases between. The CDR3 totals 13 residues. The chain's CDR3 is CASRADSKETQYF. CDR3 nucleotide sequence: TGTGCCAGCAGGGCGGACAGTAAAGAGACCCAGTACTTC.

This chain uses TRBV7-2 with TRBJ1-4; TRBD1 matches at 7 bases. The CDR3 is made up of 14 amino acids. The trim removed 3 bases at V and 7 bases at J, leaving 5 bases unmatched. Germline V gene data show CDR1 as SGHTA and CDR2 as FQGNSA. Here the CDR3 reads CASSFGHRGEKLFF. The CDR3 DNA reads TGTGCCAGCAGCTTTGGACACAGGGGTGAAAAACTGTTTTTT.

The chain couples TRBV5-6 to TRBJ2-5; tentative D call: TRBD2 (5 bases). The CDR3 has 17 residues. Germline V CDR1 and CDR2: SGHDT, YYEEEE. With 1 base removed from V and 5 bases from J, the gap between germline ends came to 21 bases. CDR3 in amino acids: CASSLRVGTPRRETQYF. The CDR3 DNA follows: TGTGCCAGCAGCTTGCGAGTTGGTACTCCAAGGAGGGAGACCCAGTACTTC.